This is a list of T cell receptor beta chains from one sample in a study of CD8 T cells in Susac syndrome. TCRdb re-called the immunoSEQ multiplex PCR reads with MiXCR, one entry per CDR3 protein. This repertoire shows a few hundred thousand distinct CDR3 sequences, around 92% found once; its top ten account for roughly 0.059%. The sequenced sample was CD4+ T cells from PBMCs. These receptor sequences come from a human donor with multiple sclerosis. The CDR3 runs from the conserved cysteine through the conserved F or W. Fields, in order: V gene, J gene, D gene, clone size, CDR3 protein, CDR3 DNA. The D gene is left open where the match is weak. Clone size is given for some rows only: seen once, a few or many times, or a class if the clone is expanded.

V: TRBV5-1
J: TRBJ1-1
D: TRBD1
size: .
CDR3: CASSLTTGLTEAFF
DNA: TGCGCCAGCAGCTTGACGACAGGGCTGACTGAAGCTTTCTTT

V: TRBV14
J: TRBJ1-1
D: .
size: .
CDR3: CASSQGGFVLRTEAFF
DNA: TGTGCCAGCAGCCAAGGGGGGTTTGTGCTCCGGACTGAAGCTTTCTTT

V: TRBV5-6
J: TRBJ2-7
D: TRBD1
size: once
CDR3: CASSYRDRPLGQYF
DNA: TGTGCCAGCAGCTACCGGGACAGGCCCCTCGGGCAGTACTTC

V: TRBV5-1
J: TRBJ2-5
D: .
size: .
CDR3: CASSNDHGQLGETQYF
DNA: TGCGCCAGCAGCAACGACCATGGCCAGCTTGGGGAGACCCAGTACTTC

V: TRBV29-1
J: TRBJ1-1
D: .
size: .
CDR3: CSVGNNEAFF
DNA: TGCAGCGTTGGCAACAATGAAGCTTTCTTT

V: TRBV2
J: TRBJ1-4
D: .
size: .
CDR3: CASSRDYEKLFF
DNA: TGTGCCAGCAGTCGGGATTATGAAAAACTGTTTTTT

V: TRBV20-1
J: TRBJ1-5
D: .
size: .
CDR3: CSARDARDPNQPQHF
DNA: TGCAGTGCTAGAGATGCGAGGGACCCCAATCAGCCCCAGCATTTT

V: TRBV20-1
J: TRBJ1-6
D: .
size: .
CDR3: CSASEGWGSPLHF
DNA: TGCAGTGCTAGCGAGGGGTGGGGTTCACCCCTCCACTTT

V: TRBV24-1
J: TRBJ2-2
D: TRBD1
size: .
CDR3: CATSETGTAFTGELFF
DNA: TGTGCCACCAGTGAAACCGGGACAGCCTTCACCGGGGAGCTGTTTTTT

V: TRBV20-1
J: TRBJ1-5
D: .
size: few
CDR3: CSARDVNSNQPQHF
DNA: TGCAGTGCTAGAGATGTCAATAGCAATCAGCCCCAGCATTTT

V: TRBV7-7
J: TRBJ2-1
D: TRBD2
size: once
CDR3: CASSLLAGGPKNEQFF
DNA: TGTGCTAGCAGCTTACTAGCGGGGGGGCCGAAGAATGAGCAGTTCTTC

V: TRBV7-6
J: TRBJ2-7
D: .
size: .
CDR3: CASSLVAPSGEQYF
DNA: TGTGCCAGCAGCTTAGTGGCTCCTTCGGGGGAGCAGTACTTC

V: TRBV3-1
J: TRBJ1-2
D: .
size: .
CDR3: CASSQDLNSGYTF
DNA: TGTGCCAGCAGCCAAGATTTAAATAGTGGCTACACCTTC

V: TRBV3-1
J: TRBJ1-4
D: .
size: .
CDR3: CASSPIGGANEKLFF
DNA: TGTGCCAGCAGCCCGATCGGGGGCGCCAATGAAAAACTGTTTTTT

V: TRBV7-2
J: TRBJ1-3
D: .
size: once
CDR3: CASSLAPPSSGNTIYF
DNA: TGTGCCAGCAGCTTAGCGCCCCCGTCCTCTGGAAACACCATATATTTT

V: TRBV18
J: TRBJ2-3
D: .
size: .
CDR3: CASSPGVTDTQYF
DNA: TGTGCCAGCTCACCGGGGGTCACAGATACGCAGTATTTT

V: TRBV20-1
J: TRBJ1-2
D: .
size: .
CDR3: CSASGANYGYTF
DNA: TGCAGTGCTAGCGGGGCAAACTATGGCTACACCTTC